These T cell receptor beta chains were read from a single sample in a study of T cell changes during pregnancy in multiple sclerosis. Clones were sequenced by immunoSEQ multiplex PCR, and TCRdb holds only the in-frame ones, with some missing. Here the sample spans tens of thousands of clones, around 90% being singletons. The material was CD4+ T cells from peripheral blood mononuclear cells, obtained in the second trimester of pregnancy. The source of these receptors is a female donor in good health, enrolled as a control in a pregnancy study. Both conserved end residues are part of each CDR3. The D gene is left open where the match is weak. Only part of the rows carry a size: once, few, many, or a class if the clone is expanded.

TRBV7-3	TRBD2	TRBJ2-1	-	CASSSQAGEYNEQFF	TGTGCCAGCAGCTCCCAGGCGGGGGAGTACAATGAGCAGTTCTTC
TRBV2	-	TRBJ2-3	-	CASTPSLATDTQYF	TGTGCCAGCACCCCCAGCCTAGCCACAGATACGCAGTATTTT
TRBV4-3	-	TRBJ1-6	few	CASSPNPRQVNSPLHF	TGCGCCAGCAGCCCCAACCCCCGACAGGTTAATTCACCCCTCCACTTT
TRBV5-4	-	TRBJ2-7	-	CASSYGGSGAYEQYF	TGTGCCAGCAGCTATGGAGGGTCGGGGGCCTACGAGCAGTACTTC
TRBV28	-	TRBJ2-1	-	CASSFGHTEQFF	TGTGCCAGCAGTTTCGGACATACTGAGCAGTTCTTC
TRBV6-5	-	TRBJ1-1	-	CASSPYLGRNTEAFF	TGTGCCAGCAGTCCTTATTTGGGCCGAAACACTGAAGCTTTCTTT
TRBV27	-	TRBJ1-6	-	CASSLWAGNSPLHF	TGTGCCAGCAGTTTATGGGCAGGAAATTCACCCCTCCACTTT
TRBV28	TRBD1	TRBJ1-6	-	CASSWSGLSGGPPLHF	TGTGCCAGCAGTTGGTCAGGACTCTCAGGGGGTCCACCCCTCCACTTT
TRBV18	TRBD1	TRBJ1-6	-	CASSLTLDRGNSPLHF	TGTGCCAGCTCTCTGACCTTGGACAGGGGAAATTCACCCCTCCACTTT
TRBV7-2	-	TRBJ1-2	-	CASGDDRNYGYTF	TGTGCCAGCGGTGATGACAGGAACTATGGCTACACCTTC
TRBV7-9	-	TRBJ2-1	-	CASSSQDSYNEQFF	TGTGCCAGCAGCTCTCAAGACAGTTACAATGAGCAGTTCTTC
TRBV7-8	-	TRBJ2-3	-	CASSRTLQTDTQYF	TGTGCCAGCAGCCGGACACTCCAGACGGATACGCAGTATTTT
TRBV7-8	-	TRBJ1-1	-	CASSLTTGEAFF	TGTGCCAGCAGCTTAACGACAGGTGAAGCTTTCTTT
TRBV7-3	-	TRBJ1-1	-	CASSSQGYTEAFF	TGTGCCAGCAGCTCTCAGGGGTACACTGAAGCTTTCTTT
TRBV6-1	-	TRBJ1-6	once	CASGVLSGGGSPLHF	TGTGCCAGCGGGGTTCTGTCGGGGGGCGGTTCACCCCTCCACTTT
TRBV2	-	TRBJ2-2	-	CASTPGDPTGELFF	TGTGCCAGCACCCCGGGGGACCCCACCGGGGAGCTGTTTTTT
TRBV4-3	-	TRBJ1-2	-	CASSQDPGNYGYTF	TGCGCCAGCAGCCAAGATCCGGGTAACTATGGCTACACCTTC
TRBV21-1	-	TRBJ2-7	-	CASRGRCRDRVAPEQYF	TGTGCCAGCAGGGGGAGATGCCGGGACAGGGTAGCGCCCGAGCAGTACTTC
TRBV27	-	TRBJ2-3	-	CASSLRKGTDTQYF	TGTGCCAGCAGTCTGCGGAAGGGCACAGATACGCAGTATTTT
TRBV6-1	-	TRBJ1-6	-	CASRGAEGRGYSPLHF	TGTGCCAGCCGTGGGGCGGAGGGGCGCGGATATTCACCCCTCCACTTT
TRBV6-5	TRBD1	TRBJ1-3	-	CASSHRGSGNTIYF	TGTGCCAGCAGCCACAGGGGCTCTGGAAACACCATATATTTT
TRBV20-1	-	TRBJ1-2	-	CSGAAGYGYTF	TGCAGTGGGGCAGCCGGCTATGGCTACACCTTC
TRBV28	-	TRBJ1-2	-	CASSYEGGNYGYTF	TGTGCCAGCAGTTACGAGGGAGGGAACTATGGCTACACCTTC
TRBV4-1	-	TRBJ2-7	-	CASSQTVTRSSYEQYF	TGCGCCAGCAGCCAAACTGTCACCCGGAGCTCCTACGAGCAGTACTTC
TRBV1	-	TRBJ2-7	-	CTSSQSPGLAYEQYF	TGCACCAGCAGCCAAAGCCCGGGACTAGCTTACGAGCAGTACTTC
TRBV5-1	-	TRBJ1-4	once	CASSLAGQLNEKLFF	TGCGCCAGCAGCTTGGCAGGACAGCTCAATGAAAAACTGTTTTTT
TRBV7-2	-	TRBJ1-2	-	CASSQTRDGYTF	TGTGCCAGCAGCCAGACTAGGGATGGCTACACCTTC
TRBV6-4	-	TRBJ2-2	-	CASSATGSRGELFF	TGTGCCAGCAGTGCAACAGGGAGTCGCGGGGAGCTGTTTTTT
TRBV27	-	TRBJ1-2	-	CASSPQGYYGYTF	TGTGCCAGCAGCCCCCAGGGGTACTATGGCTACACCTTC
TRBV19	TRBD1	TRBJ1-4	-	CASSKTTGFYEKLFF	TGTGCCAGTAGCAAAACGACAGGGTTCTATGAAAAACTGTTTTTT
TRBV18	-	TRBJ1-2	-	CASSFQTGQNWYYTF	TGTGCCAGCTCATTCCAAACGGGACAAAATTGGTACTACACCTTC
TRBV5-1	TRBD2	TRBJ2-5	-	CASSRSGGEQETQYF	TGCGCCAGCAGCCGTAGCGGGGGGGAACAAGAGACCCAGTACTTC
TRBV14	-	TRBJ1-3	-	CASSPRGSGNTIYF	TGTGCCAGCAGCCCGCGGGGCTCTGGAAACACCATATATTTT
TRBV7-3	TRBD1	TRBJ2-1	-	CASSLGQGGNEQFF	TGTGCCAGCAGCTTAGGACAGGGCGGGAATGAGCAGTTCTTC
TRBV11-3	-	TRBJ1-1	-	CASSPSGTRGGNTEAFF	TGTGCCAGCAGCCCCTCCGGGACACGAGGCGGGAACACTGAAGCTTTCTTT
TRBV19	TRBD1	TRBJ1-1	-	CASKERQGKIPSEAFF	TGTGCCAGCAAAGAACGACAGGGTAAAATTCCCAGTGAAGCTTTCTTT
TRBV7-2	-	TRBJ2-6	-	CASSLASSPGANVLTF	TGTGCCAGCAGCTTAGCTAGCAGCCCTGGGGCCAACGTCCTGACTTTC
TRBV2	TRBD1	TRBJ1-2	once	CASSLGQYYGYTF	TGTGCCAGCAGTTTGGGACAGTATTATGGCTACACCTTC
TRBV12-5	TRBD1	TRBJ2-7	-	CASGPRQGGVREQYF	TGTGCTAGTGGTCCCCGACAGGGGGGCGTTCGCGAGCAGTACTTC
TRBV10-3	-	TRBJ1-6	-	CAISGGRDNSPLHF	TGTGCCATCAGTGGGGGCCGCGATAATTCACCCCTCCACTTT
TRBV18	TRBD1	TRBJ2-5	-	CASSLGQGRRETQYF	TGTGCCAGCTCACTGGGACAGGGGCGGAGAGAGACCCAGTACTTC
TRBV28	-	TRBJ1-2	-	CAAAGTNYGYTF	TGTGCTGCCGCAGGGACTAACTATGGCTACACCTTC
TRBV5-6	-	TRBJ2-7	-	CASSMRGSYRNEQYF	TGTGCCAGCAGCATGCGGGGAAGTTACCGAAACGAGCAGTACTTC
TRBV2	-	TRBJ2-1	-	CASKRTEYNEQFF	TGTGCCAGCAAGCGGACAGAATACAATGAGCAGTTCTTC
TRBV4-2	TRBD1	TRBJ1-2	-	CASNGQASRDGYTF	TGTGCCAGCAATGGACAGGCCAGTAGGGATGGCTACACCTTC
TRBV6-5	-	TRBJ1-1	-	CASSKSGGEAFF	TGTGCCAGCAGTAAATCGGGAGGTGAAGCTTTCTTT
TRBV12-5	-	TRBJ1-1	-	CASGLVQGREAFF	TGTGCTAGTGGTTTGGTACAAGGGAGAGAAGCTTTCTTT
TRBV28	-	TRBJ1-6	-	CASSPGGVKGSPLHF	TGTGCCAGCAGCCCGGGAGGGGTCAAAGGGTCACCCCTCCACTTT
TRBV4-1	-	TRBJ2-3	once	CASSPKSGLGGRMEQYF	TGCGCCAGCAGCCCAAAGAGCGGACTAGGGGGTCGAATGGAGCAGTATTTT
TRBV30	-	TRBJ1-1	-	CAWSVHLNTEAFF	TGTGCCTGGAGTGTACACCTGAACACTGAAGCTTTCTTT
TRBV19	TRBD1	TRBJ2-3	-	CASSEPGGYQDTQYF	TGTGCCAGTAGTGAGCCAGGGGGCTATCAAGATACGCAGTATTTT
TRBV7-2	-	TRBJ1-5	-	CASSSNQGSQPQHF	TGTGCCAGCAGCTCAAACCAGGGGAGTCAGCCCCAGCATTTT
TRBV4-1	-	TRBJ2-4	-	CASSTGLAKNIQYF	TGCGCCAGCAGCACCGGACTAGCCAAAAACATTCAGTACTTC
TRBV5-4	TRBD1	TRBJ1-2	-	CASSLARDRGYYGYTF	TGTGCCAGCAGCTTGGCCAGGGACAGGGGTTACTATGGCTACACCTTC
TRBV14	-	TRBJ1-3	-	CASSHWGRGLSGNTIYF	TGTGCCAGCAGCCACTGGGGCAGGGGCCTCTCTGGAAACACCATATATTTT
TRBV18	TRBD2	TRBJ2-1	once	CASSPSSGLADSADEQFF	TGTGCCAGCTCACCGTCGTCAGGACTAGCGGATTCCGCCGATGAGCAGTTCTTC
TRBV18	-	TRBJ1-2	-	CASSPGANYGYTF	TGTGCCAGCTCACCGGGAGCTAACTATGGCTACACCTTC